This record concerns one T cell receptor (beta chain) sequence. This specimen belongs to a study of blood T cell repertoires in COVID-19. Study overall: Nucleic acid was either cDNA or gDNA, and it came from T cells, B-cell-depleted T cells, or PBMCs.

Trimming pared 0 bases from V and 1 base from J, leaving 10 bases between. The CDR3 contains 16 residues. Germline V gene sequence: CDR1 MGHRA, CDR2 YSYEKL. In the original processing: Amplifying reference gene primers gave estimates of nucleated cell counts. The method was immunoSEQ multiplex PCR; TCRdb's version includes in-frame clones alone and lacks a portion of them. V and J calls and clone size come straight from that table; D and trimming were deduced from the DNA. The table records some 500,000 clones, about 89% of them present only once. This clonotype originated in a woman aged 45-59 years with COVID-19, enrolled during active disease. The material sequenced was peripheral blood. J is TRBJ1-5 and V is TRBV4-1; D is perhaps TRBD1 (6 bases). CDR3 nucleotide sequence: TGCGCCAGCAGCCAAGAGGGCAGGGGAAGCAATCAGCCCCAGCATTTT. It encodes CASSQEGRGSNQPQHF.